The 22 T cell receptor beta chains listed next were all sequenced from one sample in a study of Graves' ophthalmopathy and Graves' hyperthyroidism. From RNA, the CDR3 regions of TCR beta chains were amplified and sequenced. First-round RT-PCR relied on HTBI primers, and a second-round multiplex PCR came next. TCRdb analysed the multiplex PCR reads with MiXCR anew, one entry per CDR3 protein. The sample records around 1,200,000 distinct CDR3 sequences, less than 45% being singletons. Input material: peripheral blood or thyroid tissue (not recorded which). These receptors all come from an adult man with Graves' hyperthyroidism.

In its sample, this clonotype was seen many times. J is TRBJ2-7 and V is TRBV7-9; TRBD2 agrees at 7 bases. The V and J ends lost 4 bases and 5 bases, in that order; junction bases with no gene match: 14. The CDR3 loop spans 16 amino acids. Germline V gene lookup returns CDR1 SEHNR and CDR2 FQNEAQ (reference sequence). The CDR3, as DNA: TGTGCCAGCAGCTCGGGAGGACGGATTGGGACCCACGAGCAGTACTTC. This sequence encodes CASSSGGRIGTHEQYF.

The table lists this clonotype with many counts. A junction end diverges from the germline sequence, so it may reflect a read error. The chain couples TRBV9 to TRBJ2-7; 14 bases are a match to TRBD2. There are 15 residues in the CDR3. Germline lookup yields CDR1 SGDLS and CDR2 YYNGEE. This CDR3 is CASSVGLAGAYEQYF. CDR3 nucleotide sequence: TGCGCCAGCAGCGTGGGACTAGCGGGGGCCTACGAGCAGTACTTC.

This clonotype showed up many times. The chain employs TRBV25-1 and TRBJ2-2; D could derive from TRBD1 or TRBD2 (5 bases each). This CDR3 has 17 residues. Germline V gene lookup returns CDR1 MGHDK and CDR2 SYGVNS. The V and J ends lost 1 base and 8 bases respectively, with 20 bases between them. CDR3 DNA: TGTGCCAGCAGTGAATCCCTACGTCCGGGACCTACAGGGGAGCTGTTTTTT. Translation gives CASSESLRPGPTGELFF.

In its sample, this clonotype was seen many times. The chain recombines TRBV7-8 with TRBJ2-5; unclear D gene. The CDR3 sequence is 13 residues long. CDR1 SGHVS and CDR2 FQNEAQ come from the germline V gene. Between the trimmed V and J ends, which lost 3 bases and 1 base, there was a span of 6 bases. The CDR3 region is CASSFVPQETQYF. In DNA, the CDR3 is TGTGCCAGCAGCTTTGTACCCCAAGAGACCCAGTACTTC.

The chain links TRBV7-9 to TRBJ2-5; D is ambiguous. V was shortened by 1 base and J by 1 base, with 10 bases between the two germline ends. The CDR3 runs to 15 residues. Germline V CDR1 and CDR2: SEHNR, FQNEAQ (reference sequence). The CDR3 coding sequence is TGTGCCAGCAGCTTAGATGGGCAGCCCCAAGAGACCCAGTACTTC. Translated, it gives CASSLDGQPQETQYF.

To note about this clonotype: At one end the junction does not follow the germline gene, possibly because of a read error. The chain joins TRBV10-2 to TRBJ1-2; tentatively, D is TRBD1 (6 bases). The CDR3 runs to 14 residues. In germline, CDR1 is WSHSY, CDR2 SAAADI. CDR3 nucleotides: TGCGCCAACAGTGAGGGGGGGCGCGGCTATGGCTACACCTTC. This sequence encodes CANSEGGRGYGYTF.

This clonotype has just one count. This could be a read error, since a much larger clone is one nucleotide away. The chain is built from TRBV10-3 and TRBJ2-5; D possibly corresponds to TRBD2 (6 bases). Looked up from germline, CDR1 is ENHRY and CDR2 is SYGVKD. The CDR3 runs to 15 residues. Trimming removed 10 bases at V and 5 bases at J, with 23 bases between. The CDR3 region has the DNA TGTGCCAGCAGCACCGGGAGCACGAGGGCGGAGACCCAGTACTTC. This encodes CASSTGSTRAETQYF.

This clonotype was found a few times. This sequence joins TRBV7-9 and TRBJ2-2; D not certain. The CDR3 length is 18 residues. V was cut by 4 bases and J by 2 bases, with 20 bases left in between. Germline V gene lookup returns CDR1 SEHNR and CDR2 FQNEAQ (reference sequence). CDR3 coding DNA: TGTGCCAGCAGCTCCTCTACTCTTTGGAGAGAAAACACCGGGGAGCTGTTTTTT. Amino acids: CASSSSTLWRENTGELFF. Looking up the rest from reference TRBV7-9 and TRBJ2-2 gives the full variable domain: DTGVSQNPRHKITKRGQNVTFRCDPISEHNRLYWYRQTLGQGPEFLTYFQNEAQLEKSRLLSDRFSAERPKGSFSTLEIQRTEQGDSAMYLCASSSSTLWRENTGELFFGEGSRLTVL.

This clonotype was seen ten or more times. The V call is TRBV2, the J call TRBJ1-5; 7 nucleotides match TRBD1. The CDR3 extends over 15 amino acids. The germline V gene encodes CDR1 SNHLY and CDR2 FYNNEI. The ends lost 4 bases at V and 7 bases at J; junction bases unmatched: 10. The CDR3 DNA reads TGTGCCAGCAGTGTCCGACAGGGTATCGACCAGCCCCAGCATTTT. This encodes CASSVRQGIDQPQHF.

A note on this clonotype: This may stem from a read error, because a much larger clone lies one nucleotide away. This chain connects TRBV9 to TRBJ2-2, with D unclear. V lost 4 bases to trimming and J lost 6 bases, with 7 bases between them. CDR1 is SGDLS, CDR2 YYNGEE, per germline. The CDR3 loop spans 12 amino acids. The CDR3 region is CASSSIPGELFF. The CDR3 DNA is TGTGCCAGCAGCTCTATCCCCGGGGAGCTGTTTTTT. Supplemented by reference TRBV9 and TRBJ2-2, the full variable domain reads DSGVTQTPKHLITATGQRVTLRCSPRSGDLSVYWYQQSLDQGLQFLIQYYNGEERAKGNILERFSAQQFPDLHSELNLSSLELGDSALYFCASSSIPGELFFGEGSRLTVL.

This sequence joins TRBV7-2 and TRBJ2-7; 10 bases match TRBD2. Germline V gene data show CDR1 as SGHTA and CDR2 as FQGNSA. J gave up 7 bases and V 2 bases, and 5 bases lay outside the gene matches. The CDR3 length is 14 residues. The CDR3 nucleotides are TGTGCCAGCAGCTTAAGCGGGAGGGAGGGAGAGCAGTACTTC. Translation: CASSLSGREGEQYF.

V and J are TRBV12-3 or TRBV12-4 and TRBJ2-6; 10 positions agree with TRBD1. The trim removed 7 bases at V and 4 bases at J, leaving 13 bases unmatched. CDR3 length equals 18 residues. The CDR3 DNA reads TGTGCCAGCACTGAAGGATTGGGACAGGGGAACGGGGCCAACGTCCTGACTTTC. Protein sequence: CASTEGLGQGNGANVLTF.

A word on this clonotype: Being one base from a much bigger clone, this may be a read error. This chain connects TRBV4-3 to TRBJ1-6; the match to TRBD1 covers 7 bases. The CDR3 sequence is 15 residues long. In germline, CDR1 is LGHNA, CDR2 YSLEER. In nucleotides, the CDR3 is TGCGCCAGCAGCCAAAACAGGGGAGATAATTCACCCCCCCACTTT. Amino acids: CASSQNRGDNSPPHF.

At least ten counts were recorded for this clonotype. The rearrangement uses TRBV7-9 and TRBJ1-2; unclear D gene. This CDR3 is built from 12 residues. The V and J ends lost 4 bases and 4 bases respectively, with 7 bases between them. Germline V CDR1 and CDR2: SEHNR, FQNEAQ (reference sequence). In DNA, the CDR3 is TGTGCCAGCAGCTACAAAACCTATGGCTACACCTTC. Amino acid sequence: CASSYKTYGYTF.

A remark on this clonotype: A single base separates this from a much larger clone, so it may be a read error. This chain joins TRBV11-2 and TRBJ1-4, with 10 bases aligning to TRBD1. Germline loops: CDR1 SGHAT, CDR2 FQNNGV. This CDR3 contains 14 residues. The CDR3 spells CANSYGTGVEKLFF. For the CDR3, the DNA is TGTGCCAACAGCTACGGGACAGGGGTCGAAAAACTGTTTTTT.

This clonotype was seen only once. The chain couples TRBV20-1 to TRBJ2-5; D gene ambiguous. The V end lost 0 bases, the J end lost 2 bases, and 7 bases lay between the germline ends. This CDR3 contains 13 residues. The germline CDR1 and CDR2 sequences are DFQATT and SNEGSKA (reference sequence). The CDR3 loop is CSARDPWQETQYF. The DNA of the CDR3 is TGCAGTGCTAGAGATCCATGGCAAGAGACCCAGTACTTC.

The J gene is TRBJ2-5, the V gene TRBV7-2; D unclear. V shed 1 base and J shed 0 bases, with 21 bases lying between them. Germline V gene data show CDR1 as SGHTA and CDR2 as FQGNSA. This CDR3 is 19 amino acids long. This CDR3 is CASSLVVGVAPSYQETQYF. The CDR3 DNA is TGTGCCAGCAGCTTAGTTGTCGGCGTAGCCCCTTCGTACCAAGAGACCCAGTACTTC.

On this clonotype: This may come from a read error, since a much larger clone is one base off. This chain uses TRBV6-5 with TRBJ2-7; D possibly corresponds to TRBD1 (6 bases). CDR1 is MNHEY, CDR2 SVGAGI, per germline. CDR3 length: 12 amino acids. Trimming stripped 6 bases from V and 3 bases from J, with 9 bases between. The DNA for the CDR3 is TGTGCCAGCAGCAGACAGGTCTACGAGCAGTACTTC. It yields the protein CASSRQVYEQYF.

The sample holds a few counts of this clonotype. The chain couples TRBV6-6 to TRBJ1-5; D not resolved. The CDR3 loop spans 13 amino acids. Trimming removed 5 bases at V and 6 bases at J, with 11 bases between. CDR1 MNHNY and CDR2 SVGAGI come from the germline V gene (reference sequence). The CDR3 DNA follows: TGTGCCAGCAGTCGGTGGGGAGGTCAGCCCCAGCATTTT. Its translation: CASSRWGGQPQHF.

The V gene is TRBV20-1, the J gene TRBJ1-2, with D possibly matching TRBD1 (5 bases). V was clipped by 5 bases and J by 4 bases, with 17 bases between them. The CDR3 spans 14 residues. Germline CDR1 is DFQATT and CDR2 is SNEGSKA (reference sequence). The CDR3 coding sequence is TGCAGTGCTGATCTCCCGGAGACAGCCTATGGCTACACCTTC. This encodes CSADLPETAYGYTF.

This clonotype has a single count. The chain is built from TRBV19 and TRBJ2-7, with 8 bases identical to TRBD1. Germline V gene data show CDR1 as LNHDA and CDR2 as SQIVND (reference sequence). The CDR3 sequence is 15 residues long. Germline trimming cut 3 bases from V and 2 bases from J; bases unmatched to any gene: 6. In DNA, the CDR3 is TGTGCCAGTAGTATCCGGACAGGGAGAGCCTACGAGCAGTACTTC. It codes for CASSIRTGRAYEQYF. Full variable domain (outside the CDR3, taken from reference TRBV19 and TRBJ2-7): DGGITQSPKYLFRKEGQNVTLSCEQNLNHDAMYWYRQDPGQGLRLIYYSQIVNDFQKGDIAEGYSVSREKKESFPLTVTSAQKNPTAFYLCASSIRTGRAYEQYFGPGTRLTVT.

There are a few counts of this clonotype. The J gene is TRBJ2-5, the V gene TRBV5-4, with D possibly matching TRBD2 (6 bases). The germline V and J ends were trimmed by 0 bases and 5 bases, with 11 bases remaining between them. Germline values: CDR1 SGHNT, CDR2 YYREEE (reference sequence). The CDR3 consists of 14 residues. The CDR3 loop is CASSLAGVVETQYF. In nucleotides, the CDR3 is TGTGCCAGCAGCTTGGCGGGAGTCGTCGAGACCCAGTACTTC. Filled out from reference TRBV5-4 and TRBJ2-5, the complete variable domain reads ETGVTQSPTHLIKTRGQQVTLRCSSQSGHNTVSWYQQALGQGPQFIFQYYREEENGRGNFPPRFSGLQFPNYSSELNVNALELDDSALYLCASSLAGVVETQYFGPGTRLLVL.